This T cell receptor beta chain was observed in a study of regulatory T cells in long-lasting Graves disease. This clonotype was found many times. Its cognate antigen is unknown. Building the TCR beta libraries relied on iRepertoire HTBI primers, and CDR3 regions underwent Arm-PCR. TCRdb used MiXCR to reprocess the multiplex PCR reads, holding one entry per CDR3 protein. This sample yields roughly 530,000 distinct CDR3 sequences, of which 15% to 20% are seen a single time; more than 20% belongs to the top ten. CDR3 length: 17 amino acids. The germline V gene encodes CDR1 SNHLY and CDR2 FYNNEI. Losses at the gene ends were 0 bases for V and 3 bases for J; bases not matched to a gene: 4. The time point here: newly diagnosed GD, antithyroid drugs for less than 3 months. Scientists built the TCR library using RNA that was extracted from PBMCs. Under American Thyroid Association guidelines, Graves' disease was diagnosed.

Whole-study results and caveats: Persistent disease preferred TRBV28, TRBJ1-2 and TRBJ2-5; new disease, TRBV20-1 and TRBJ2-1.

The same data also contributed to another study, on T cells in Graves' hyperthyroidism and ophthalmopathy.

This receptor was obtained from a woman aged 40-65 years with Graves disease. This sequence joins TRBV2 and TRBJ2-5; 13 nucleotides line up with TRBD2. The source was peripheral blood mononuclear cells (PBMCs), collected at new diagnosis, from a patient treated with antithyroid drugs. The CDR3 DNA is TGTGCCAGCAGTGAAGCGCATGGACTAGCGGGGGAAGAGACCCAGTACTTC. Amino acid sequence: CASSEAHGLAGEETQYF. Drawing the rest from reference TRBV2 and TRBJ2-5, the complete variable domain is EPEVTQTPSHQVTQMGQEVILRCVPISNHLYFYWYRQILGQKVEFLVSFYNNEISEKSEIFDDQFSVERPDGSNFTLKIRSTKLEDSAMYFCASSEAHGLAGEETQYFGPGTRLLVL.